Listed here are 21 T cell receptor beta chains from one sample, sequenced in a study of blood T cell repertoires in COVID-19 (TCRdb year 2020). The library was generated by the immunoSEQ multiplex PCR assay. TCRdb re-hosts the immuneACCESS table, in-frame sequences only. Its copies lack some clones; in the studies checked, an unresolved V gene accounts for under half of them, and the cause for the rest is not known. For this sample there are some 490,000 clones; about 88% appear just once. The ten most abundant clones make up more than 7.5% of the sample. Sequencing was performed on PBMCs or T cells enriched from blood (not recorded which). Source of these receptors: an older woman who had recovered from COVID-19.

This sequence joins TRBV24-1 and TRBJ2-3; D not certain. The V gene lost 5 bases and the J gene lost 1 base, with 12 bases spanning the gap. The germline V gene has CDR1 KGHDR and CDR2 SFDVKD. This CDR3 is 15 amino acids long. The CDR3 reads CATSVPGRGTDTQYF. DNA of the CDR3: TGTGCCACCAGTGTTCCCGGTCGGGGCACAGATACGCAGTATTTT.

The V gene is TRBV6-5, the J gene TRBJ2-3; TRBD1 is a possible D gene (6 bases). This CDR3 contains 14 residues. Looked up from germline, CDR1 is MNHEY and CDR2 is SVGAGI. V dropped 5 bases and J dropped 3 bases, with 12 bases sitting between them. CDR3 DNA: TGTGCCAGCAGTAGGGGGAAGGTGACAGATACGCAGTATTTT. As protein: CASSRGKVTDTQYF.

The CDR3 region is CASSRDGGYEQYV. In nucleotides, the CDR3 is TGTGCCAGCTCACGCGACGGGGGGTACGAGCAGTACGTC. The V gene is TRBV18, the J gene TRBJ2-7; 7 bases line up with TRBD2. The ends lost 4 bases at V and 4 bases at J; junction bases unmatched: 4. The CDR3 covers 13 residues. The germline V gene has CDR1 KGHSH and CDR2 LQKENI.

The rearrangement joins TRBV5-1 to TRBJ2-2; 12 bases are a match to TRBD2. The trim removed 4 bases at V and 0 bases at J, leaving 4 bases unmatched. CDR1 is SGHRS, CDR2 YFSETQ, per germline. CDR3 length: 17 amino acids. The CDR3 bases are TGCGCCAGCAGCATCCCTAGCGGGGGGGCGAACACCGGGGAGCTGTTTTTT. Translated: CASSIPSGGANTGELFF.

This chain connects TRBV7-8 to TRBJ1-2, with 11 nucleotides matching TRBD1. The V and J ends lost 4 bases and 0 bases, in that order; junction bases with no gene match: 7. CDR1 and CDR2 from the germline V gene are SGHVS and FQNEAQ. This CDR3 spans 17 amino acids. For the CDR3, the DNA is TGTGCCAGCAGCTCCCTGGGGGACAGGGGGACTAACTATGGCTACACCTTC. It yields the protein CASSSLGDRGTNYGYTF.

The J gene is TRBJ1-2, the V gene TRBV2, with D unresolved. The germline V and J ends were trimmed by 2 bases and 4 bases, with 14 bases remaining between them. From germline, CDR1 is SNHLY and CDR2 FYNNEI. CDR3 length: 15 residues. Here the CDR3 reads CASSESSRVPYGYTF. The CDR3 nucleotides read TGTGCCAGCAGTGAAAGTAGCCGTGTCCCCTATGGCTACACCTTC. Variable domain in full (rest from reference TRBV2 and TRBJ1-2): EPEVTQTPSHQVTQMGQEVILRCVPISNHLYFYWYRQILGQKVEFLVSFYNNEISEKSEIFDDQFSVERPDGSNFTLKIRSTKLEDSAMYFCASSESSRVPYGYTFGSGTRLTVV.

This chain connects TRBV29-1 to TRBJ1-5; D is undetermined. Trimming cost V 4 bases and J 4 bases, with 14 bases left between them. The germline V gene encodes CDR1 SQVTM and CDR2 ANQGSEA. There are 14 residues in the CDR3. Here the CDR3 DNA reads TGCAGCGTTGCGAATGGCGGTAGGAATCAGCCCCAGCATTTT. It is translated as CSVANGGRNQPQHF. The full variable domain, rest sourced from reference TRBV29-1 and TRBJ1-5, is SAVISQKPSRDICQRGTSLTIQCQVDSQVTMMFWYRQQPGQSLTLIATANQGSEATYESGFVIDKFPISRPNLTFSTLTVSNMSPEDSSIYLCSVANGGRNQPQHFGDGTRLSIL.

The sample holds a few counts of this clone. The chain recombines TRBV28 with TRBJ1-2; 7 nucleotides line up with TRBD1. Germline V CDR1 and CDR2: MDHEN, SYDVKM. V was pared by 4 bases and J by 2 bases, with 7 bases of the junction left unmatched. CDR3 length equals 15 residues. CDR3 amino acids: CASSSKVRGNYGYTF. CDR3 bases: TGTGCCAGCAGTTCTAAGGTCAGGGGGAACTATGGCTACACCTTC.

The sample holds one count of this clone. The chain links TRBV2 to TRBJ1-2; a possible D gene is TRBD1 (6 bases). Germline V gives CDR1 SNHLY, CDR2 FYNNEI. This CDR3 has 14 amino acids. Trimming left V 2 bases short and J 2 bases short, with 9 bases between. The CDR3 sequence: CASSESQGNYGYTF. DNA for the CDR3: TGTGCCAGCAGTGAATCCCAGGGGAACTATGGCTACACCTTC.

This clone has just one count. This chain links TRBV2 with TRBJ1-2; D may be TRBD1 (6 bases). Trimming took 6 bases from V and 8 from J, leaving 10 bases between them. CDR1 SNHLY and CDR2 FYNNEI come from the germline V gene. The CDR3 is 11 residues long. Written as DNA, the CDR3 is TGTGCCAGCAGGGCAGGGGAGGGCTACACCTTC. It specifies CASRAGEGYTF.

This clone was seen just once. The chain joins TRBV2 to TRBJ2-3; 11 bases line up with TRBD2. The CDR3 is 15 amino acids. Per germline, CDR1 SNHLY and CDR2 FYNNEI. Trimming removed 7 bases from V and 5 bases from J; junction bases left unmatched: 8. The CDR3 sequence is CASNLSGGDGDTQYF. In DNA form, the CDR3 reads TGTGCCAGCAACCTTAGCGGGGGGGATGGAGATACGCAGTATTTT.

The CDR3 sequence is CASSQGWGQLEKLFF. The CDR3 DNA follows: TGCGCCAGCAGCCAAGGGTGGGGACAGCTGGAAAAACTGTTTTTT. The V gene is TRBV4-1, the J gene TRBJ1-4, with 7 bases matching TRBD1. Trimming took 1 base from V and 8 from J; bases not matched to a gene: 7. The germline CDR1 and CDR2 sequences are MGHRA and YSYEKL. The CDR3 consists of 15 residues.

The chain is built from TRBV15 and TRBJ1-6; unclear D gene. CDR1 LNHNV and CDR2 YYDKDF come from the germline V gene (reference sequence). V was pared by 0 bases and J by 7 bases, with 13 bases between. The CDR3 runs to 16 residues. The CDR3 loop is CATSRDLRGGNSPLHF. The CDR3 DNA is TGTGCCACCAGCAGAGATCTACGAGGTGGGAATTCACCCCTCCACTTT.

The chain links TRBV6-1 to TRBJ1-2, with TRBD1 identical over 8 bases. The CDR3 covers 16 residues. The junction had 11 bases not matched to a gene; V was cut back by 3 bases and J by 5 bases. The germline gives CDR1 MNHNS, CDR2 SASEGT. CDR3 in DNA: TGTGCCAGCAGTGACTGGTCGGCAGGGGGCCGGTATGGCTACACCTTC. Translated, it gives CASSDWSAGGRYGYTF.

To note about this clone: Possible read error: a much larger clone is one base away. This sample also contains other DNA sequences that code for the same CDR3. V and J are TRBV29-1 and TRBJ1-2; TRBD1 agrees at 8 bases. V lost 3 bases to trimming and J lost 8 bases; unmatched junction nucleotides: 11. The CDR3 covers 14 residues. Per germline, CDR1 SQVTM and CDR2 ANQGSEA. CDR3 sequence reads: CSVERQGAVGGYTF. CDR3 bases: TGCAGCGTTGAGAGGCAGGGGGCGGTGGGGGGCTACACCTTC.

Only one count was recorded for this clone. The V and J genes are TRBV2 and TRBJ2-1, with 9 bases identical to TRBD1. The junction had 5 bases not matched to a gene; V was cut back by 6 bases and J by 5 bases. This CDR3 has 14 amino acids. Germline V gene sequence: CDR1 SNHLY, CDR2 FYNNEI. CDR3 sequence: CASRPGQGDNEQFF. The CDR3, as DNA: TGTGCCAGCAGACCGGGACAGGGAGACAATGAGCAGTTCTTC.

This chain uses TRBV24-1 with TRBJ2-2, with D possibly matching TRBD1 (6 bases). Trimming removed 6 bases from V and 4 bases from J, with 11 bases in between. CDR3 length: 14 residues. Per the germline V gene, CDR1 is KGHDR and CDR2 is SFDVKD. The CDR3 nucleotides are TGTGCCACCAGTCAGAGAGGGGGCACCGGGGAGCTGTTTTTT. Residues: CATSQRGGTGELFF.

In this sample, this clone turned up a few times. V gene TRBV19 combines with J gene TRBJ1-5, with D possibly TRBD1 on 6 matching bases. Germline lookup yields CDR1 LNHDA and CDR2 SQIVND (reference sequence). The CDR3 is 15 amino acids. V shed 1 base and J shed 2 bases, with 9 bases lying between them. CDR3 in amino acids: CASSIGRTGNQPQHF. In DNA form, the CDR3 reads TGTGCCAGTAGTATAGGGCGGACAGGCAATCAGCCCCAGCATTTT.

The chain carries TRBV27 and TRBJ2-1, with TRBD2 matching 16 bases. The germline V gene has CDR1 MNHEY and CDR2 SMNVEV (reference sequence). The V segment lost 2 bases and the J segment 6 bases; nucleotides outside the gene matches: 7. The CDR3 runs 18 residues. CDR3 sequence: CASSLEGLAGGPLNEQFF. The CDR3 coding sequence is TGTGCCAGCAGTTTAGAGGGACTAGCGGGGGGGCCCCTCAATGAGCAGTTCTTC.

The V call is TRBV6-5, the J call TRBJ1-4, with 7 bases lining up with TRBD1. Trimming removed 6 bases from V and 3 bases from J; junction bases left unmatched: 7. The CDR3 extends over 15 amino acids. Germline CDR1 reads MNHEY; CDR2 reads SVGAGI. CDR3 protein: CASRGWQGANEKLFF. Here the CDR3 DNA reads TGTGCCAGCAGGGGATGGCAGGGGGCTAATGAAAAACTGTTTTTT.

This chain joins TRBV27 and TRBJ1-5; D remains unclear. The V gene's germline CDR1 is MNHEY and CDR2 SMNVEV (reference sequence). With 4 bases removed from V and 6 bases from J, the gap between germline ends came to 10 bases. CDR3 size: 13 residues. CDR3 coding DNA: TGTGCCAGCAGTTCAGTCCCGGGTCAGCCCCAGCATTTT. It specifies CASSSVPGQPQHF.